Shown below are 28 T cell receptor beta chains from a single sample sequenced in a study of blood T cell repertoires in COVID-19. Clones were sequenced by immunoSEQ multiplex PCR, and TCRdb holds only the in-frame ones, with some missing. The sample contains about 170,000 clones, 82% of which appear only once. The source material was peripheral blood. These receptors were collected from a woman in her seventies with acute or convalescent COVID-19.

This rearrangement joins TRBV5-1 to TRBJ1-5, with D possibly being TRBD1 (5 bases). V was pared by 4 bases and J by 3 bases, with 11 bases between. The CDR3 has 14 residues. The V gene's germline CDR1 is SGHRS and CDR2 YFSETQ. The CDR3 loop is CASSPTDNNQPQHF. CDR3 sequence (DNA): TGCGCCAGCAGCCCGACAGATAACAATCAGCCCCAGCATTTT.

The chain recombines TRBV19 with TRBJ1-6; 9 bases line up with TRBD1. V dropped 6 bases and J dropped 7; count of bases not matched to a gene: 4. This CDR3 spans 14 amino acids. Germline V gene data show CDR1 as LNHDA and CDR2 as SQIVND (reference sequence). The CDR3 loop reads CASRKTGGNSPLHF. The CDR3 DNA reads TGTGCCAGTAGAAAGACAGGGGGAAATTCACCCCTCCACTTT.

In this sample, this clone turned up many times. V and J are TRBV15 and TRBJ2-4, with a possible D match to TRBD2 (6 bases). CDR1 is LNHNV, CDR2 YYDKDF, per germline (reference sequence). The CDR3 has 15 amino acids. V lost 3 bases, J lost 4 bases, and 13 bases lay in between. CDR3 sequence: CATSRVTEGKNIQYF. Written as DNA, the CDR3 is TGTGCCACCAGCAGGGTGACGGAGGGGAAAAACATTCAGTACTTC.

CDR3 nucleotide sequence: TGTGCCAGTAGTATATACAGGGGTCCTCTTGCAGATACGCAGTATTTT. Amino acid sequence: CASSIYRGPLADTQYF. V usage is TRBV19 and J usage is TRBJ2-3; 7 bases agree with TRBD1. Per the germline V gene, CDR1 is LNHDA and CDR2 is SQIVND (reference sequence). Trimming took 2 bases from V and 4 from J; bases not matched to a gene: 9. This CDR3 contains 16 residues.

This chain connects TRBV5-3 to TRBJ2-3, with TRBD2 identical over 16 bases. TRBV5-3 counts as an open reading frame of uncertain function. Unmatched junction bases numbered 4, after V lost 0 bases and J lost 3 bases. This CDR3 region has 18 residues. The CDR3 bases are TGTGCCAGAAGCTTGGTCGGGACTAGCGGGGGGGTGACAGATACGCAGTATTTT. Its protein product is CARSLVGTSGGVTDTQYF.

CDR3 region: CASSSAGAPREQFF. The CDR3 DNA follows: TGTGCCAGCAGCTCAGCGGGAGCTCCTAGGGAGCAGTTCTTC. The chain is built from TRBV6-2 or TRBV6-3 and TRBJ2-1; the match to TRBD2 covers 8 bases. Germline V gene data show CDR1 as MNHEY and CDR2 as SVGEGT. The J segment lost 10 bases and the V segment lost 6 bases, leaving 11 bases of the junction unmatched. The CDR3 has 14 amino acids.

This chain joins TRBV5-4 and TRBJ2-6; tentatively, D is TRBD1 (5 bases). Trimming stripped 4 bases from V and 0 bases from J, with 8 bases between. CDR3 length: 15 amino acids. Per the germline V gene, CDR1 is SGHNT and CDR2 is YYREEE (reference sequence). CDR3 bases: TGTGCCAGCAGCATCCAGGGCTCTGGGGCCAACGTCCTGACTTTC. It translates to CASSIQGSGANVLTF.

The CDR3 DNA reads as TGTGCCAGCAGTTTATTGCCCCAGGGGCGAGGCTACACCTTC. Translating gives CASSLLPQGRGYTF. V gene TRBV27 combines with J gene TRBJ1-2; a weak D match, TRBD1 (6 bases). The V gene's germline CDR1 is MNHEY and CDR2 SMNVEV (reference sequence). The V and J ends lost 1 base and 8 bases respectively, with 14 bases between them. The CDR3 sequence is 14 residues long.

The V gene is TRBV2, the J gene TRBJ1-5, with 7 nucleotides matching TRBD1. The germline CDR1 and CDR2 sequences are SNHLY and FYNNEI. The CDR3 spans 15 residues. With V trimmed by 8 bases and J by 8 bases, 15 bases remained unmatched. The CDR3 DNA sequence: TGTGCCAGCTCGTTCGACAGGGCTTTTGGGGAGCCCCAGCATTTT. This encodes CASSFDRAFGEPQHF.

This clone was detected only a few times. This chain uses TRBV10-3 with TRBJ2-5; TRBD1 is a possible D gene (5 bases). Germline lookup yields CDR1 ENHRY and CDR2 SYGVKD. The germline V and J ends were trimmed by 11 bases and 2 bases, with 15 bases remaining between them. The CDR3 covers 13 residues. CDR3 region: CALRGDSQETQYF. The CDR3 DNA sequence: TGTGCCCTAAGGGGCGACAGTCAAGAGACCCAGTACTTC.

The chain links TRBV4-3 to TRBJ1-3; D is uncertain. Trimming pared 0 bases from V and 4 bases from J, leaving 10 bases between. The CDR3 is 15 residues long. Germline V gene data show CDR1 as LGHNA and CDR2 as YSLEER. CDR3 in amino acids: CASSQEWSGGNTIYF. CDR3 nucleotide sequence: TGCGCCAGCAGCCAAGAGTGGTCGGGGGGAAACACCATATATTTT.

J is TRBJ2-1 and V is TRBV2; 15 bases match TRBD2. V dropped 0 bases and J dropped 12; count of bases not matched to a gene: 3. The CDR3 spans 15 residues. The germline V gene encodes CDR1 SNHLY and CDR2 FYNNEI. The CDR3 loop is CASSEAWTSGRVQFF. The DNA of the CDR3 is TGTGCCAGCAGTGAAGCGTGGACTAGCGGGAGGGTGCAGTTCTTC.

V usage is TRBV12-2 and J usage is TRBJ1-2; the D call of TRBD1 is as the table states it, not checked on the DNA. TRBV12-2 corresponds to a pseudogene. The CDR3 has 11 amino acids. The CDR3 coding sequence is TGTGCAACCTACAGGGGTGAACGGCACACCTTC. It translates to CATYRGERHTF.

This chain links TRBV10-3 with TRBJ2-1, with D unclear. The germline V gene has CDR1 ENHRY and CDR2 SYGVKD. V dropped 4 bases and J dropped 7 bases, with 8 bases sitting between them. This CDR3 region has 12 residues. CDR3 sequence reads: CAISGPRNEQFF. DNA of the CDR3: TGTGCCATCAGTGGGCCTAGGAATGAGCAGTTCTTC.

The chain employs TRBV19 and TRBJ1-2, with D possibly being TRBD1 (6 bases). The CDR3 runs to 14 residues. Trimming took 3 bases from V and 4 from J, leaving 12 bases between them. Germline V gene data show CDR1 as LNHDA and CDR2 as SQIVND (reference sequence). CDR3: CASSMQDRAYGYTF. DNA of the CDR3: TGTGCCAGTAGTATGCAGGACAGAGCCTATGGCTACACCTTC.

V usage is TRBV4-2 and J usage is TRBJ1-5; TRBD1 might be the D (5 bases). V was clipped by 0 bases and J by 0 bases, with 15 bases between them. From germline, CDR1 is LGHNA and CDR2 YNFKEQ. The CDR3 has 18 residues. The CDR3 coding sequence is TGTGCCAGCAGCCAAGACGCCGGGGGAGGCGTTAGCAATCAGCCCCAGCATTTT. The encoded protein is CASSQDAGGGVSNQPQHF.

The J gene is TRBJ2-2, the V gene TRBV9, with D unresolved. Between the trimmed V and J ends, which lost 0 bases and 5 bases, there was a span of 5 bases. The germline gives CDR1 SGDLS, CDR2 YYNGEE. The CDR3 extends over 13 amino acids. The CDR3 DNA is TGTGCCAGCAGCGTAGATCAAACCGGGGAGCTGTTTTTT. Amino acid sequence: CASSVDQTGELFF.

CDR3 sequence (DNA): TGCAGCGTTGAAGTTCTAGGGCGGGGGGCTGAGACCCAGTACTTC. Translating it yields CSVEVLGRGAETQYF. This chain links TRBV29-1 with TRBJ2-5, with TRBD2 identical over 8 bases. V trimming: 1 base; J trimming: 5 bases; junction bases outside the gene matches: 9. The CDR3 runs to 15 residues. CDR1 SQVTM and CDR2 ANQGSEA come from the germline V gene.

In DNA form, the CDR3 reads TGTGCCAGCAGCCAAGAGGGACAGAATAATTCACCCCTCCACTTT. Protein product: CASSQEGQNNSPLHF. The chain recombines TRBV4-2 with TRBJ1-6; 7 nucleotides line up with TRBD1. The CDR3 consists of 15 residues. With 0 bases clipped from V and 5 bases from J, the junction kept 1 base outside the gene matches. The germline V gene has CDR1 LGHNA and CDR2 YNFKEQ.

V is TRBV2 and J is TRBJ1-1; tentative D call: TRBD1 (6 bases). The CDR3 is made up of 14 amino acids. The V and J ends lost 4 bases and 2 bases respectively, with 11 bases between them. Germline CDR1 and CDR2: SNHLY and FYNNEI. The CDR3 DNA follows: TGTGCCAGCAGTGCGGAGGACAGAAACACTGAAGCTTTCTTT. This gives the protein CASSAEDRNTEAFF.

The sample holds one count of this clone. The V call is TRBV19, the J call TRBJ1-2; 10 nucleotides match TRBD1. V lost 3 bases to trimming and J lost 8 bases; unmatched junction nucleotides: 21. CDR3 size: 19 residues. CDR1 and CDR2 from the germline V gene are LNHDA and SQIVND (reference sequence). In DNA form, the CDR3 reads TGTGCCAGTAGTATCCCCCACGGAGGAAAACGACAGGGGGCGAGAGGCTACACCTTC. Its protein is CASSIPHGGKRQGARGYTF.

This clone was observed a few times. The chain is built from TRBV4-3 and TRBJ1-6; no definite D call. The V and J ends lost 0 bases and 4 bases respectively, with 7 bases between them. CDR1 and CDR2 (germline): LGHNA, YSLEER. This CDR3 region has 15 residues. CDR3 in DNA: TGCGCCAGCAGCCAAGATGGCAGTTATAATTCACCCCTCCACTTT. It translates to CASSQDGSYNSPLHF.

The CDR3 region has the DNA TGTGCCAGCAGTTTACGTGCGGGGGGCTCCTACGAGCAGTACTTC. Translated: CASSLRAGGSYEQYF. The chain carries TRBV27 and TRBJ2-7, with 8 positions matching TRBD2. Trimming at V came to 2 bases and at J to 0 bases, leaving 3 bases not matched to a gene. The germline CDR1 and CDR2 sequences are MNHEY and SMNVEV (reference sequence). This CDR3 has 15 residues.

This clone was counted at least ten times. DNA for the CDR3: TGTGCCACCCGAAGGGAGACTAGCGGCGACAATGAGCAGTTCTTC. Translation: CATRRETSGDNEQFF. V is TRBV6-5 and J is TRBJ2-1, with 9 bases matching TRBD2. This CDR3 is built from 15 residues. Germline V lookup: CDR1 MNHEY, CDR2 SVGAGI. J was trimmed by 5 bases and V by 10 bases; bases with no gene match: 12.

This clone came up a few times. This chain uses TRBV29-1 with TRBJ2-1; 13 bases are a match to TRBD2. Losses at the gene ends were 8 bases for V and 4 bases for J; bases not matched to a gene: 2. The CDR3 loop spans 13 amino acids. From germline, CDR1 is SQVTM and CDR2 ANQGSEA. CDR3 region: CSTGLAGYNEQFF. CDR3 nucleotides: TGCAGCACGGGACTAGCGGGGTACAATGAGCAGTTCTTC.

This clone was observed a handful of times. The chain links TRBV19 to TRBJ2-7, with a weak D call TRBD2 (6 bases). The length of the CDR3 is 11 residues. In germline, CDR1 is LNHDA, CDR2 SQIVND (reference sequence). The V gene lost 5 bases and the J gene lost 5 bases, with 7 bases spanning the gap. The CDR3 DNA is TGTGCCAGTAGTTGGGGGGACGAGCAGTACTTC. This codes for CASSWGDEQYF.

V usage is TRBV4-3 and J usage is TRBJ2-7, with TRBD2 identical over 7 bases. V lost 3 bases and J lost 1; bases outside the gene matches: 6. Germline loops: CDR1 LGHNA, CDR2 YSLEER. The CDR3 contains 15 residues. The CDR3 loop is CASSHQSGASYEQYF. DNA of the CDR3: TGCGCCAGCAGCCATCAAAGCGGGGCTTCCTACGAGCAGTACTTC.

Written as DNA, the CDR3 is TGTGCCAGCAGTCAAAAGGAGTTAGGCACAGATACGCAGTATTTT. This translates into CASSQKELGTDTQYF. This rearrangement joins TRBV2 to TRBJ2-3; D is unresolved. Germline V lookup: CDR1 SNHLY, CDR2 FYNNEI. The CDR3 covers 15 residues. V lost 5 bases and J lost 1, with 13 bases in between.